A single T cell receptor beta chain is shown here with its context. Its antigen is as yet unknown. The protocol was immunoSEQ multiplex PCR, while the TCRdb copy is restricted to in-frame clones and leaves out a portion. This sample has about 150,000 clones; around nine tenths occur once, and the top ten carry about 3.5%. The data derive from a study of T cell responses to AZD1222 COVID-19 vaccine. Study-wide points: Sampling captured repertoires only after the peak T cell response.

The CDR3 extends over 13 amino acids. Germline V gives CDR1 SNHLY, CDR2 FYNNEI. Trimming removed 7 bases from V and 1 base from J, with 10 bases in between. The input for sequencing was peripheral blood, taken on day 0 of AZD1222 vaccination. The chain recombines TRBV2 with TRBJ1-1, with D unresolved. The source is an adult in good health. CDR3: CASTGLPNTEAFF. The CDR3 region has the DNA TGTGCCAGCACCGGGTTGCCGAACACTGAAGCTTTCTTT.